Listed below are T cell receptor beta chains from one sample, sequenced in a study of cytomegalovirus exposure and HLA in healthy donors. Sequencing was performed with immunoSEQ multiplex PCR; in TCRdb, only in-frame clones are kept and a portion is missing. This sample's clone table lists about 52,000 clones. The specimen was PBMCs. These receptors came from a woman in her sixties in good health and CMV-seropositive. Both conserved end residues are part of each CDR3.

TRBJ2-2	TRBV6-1	CASVDRADTGELFF
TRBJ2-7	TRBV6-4	CARQRDYPEQYF
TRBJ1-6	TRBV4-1	CASSQGANSPLHF
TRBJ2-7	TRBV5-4	CASKRSSGGSNYEQYF
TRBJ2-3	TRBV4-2	CASSQDIAGGRSTDTQYF
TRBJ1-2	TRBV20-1	CSEGLIYGYTF
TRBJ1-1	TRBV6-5	CASRGGGGTEAFF
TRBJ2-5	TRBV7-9	CASGLWGTGISQETQYF
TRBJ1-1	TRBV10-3	CAMGQMDTEAFF
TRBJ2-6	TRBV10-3	CAVTGTGGFGANVLTF
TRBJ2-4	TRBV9	CASSAREDIQYF
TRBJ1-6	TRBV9	CASSVKEGNSPLHF
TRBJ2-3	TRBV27	CASSFLSTDTQYF
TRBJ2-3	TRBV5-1	CASSSTGGADTQYF
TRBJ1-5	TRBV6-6	CATSQNKGSNQPQHF
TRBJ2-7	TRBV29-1	CSVRGAAGSYEQYF
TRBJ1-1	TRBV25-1	CASSVNTEAFF
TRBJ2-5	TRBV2	CASSDPRTSGGAQETQYF
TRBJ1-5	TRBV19	CASRDRDGGSNQPQHF
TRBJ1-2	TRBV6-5	CASSFGTGGYTF
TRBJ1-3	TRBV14	CASSSRTGSTGNTIYF
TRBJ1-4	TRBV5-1	CASSPVSNEKLFF
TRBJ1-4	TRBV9	CASSPSWGTNEKLFF
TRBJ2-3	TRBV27	CASSPQGTEFTDTQYF
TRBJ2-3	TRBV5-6	CASSPEGTDTQYF
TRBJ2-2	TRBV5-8	CASSLNRGTGELFF
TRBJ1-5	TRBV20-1	CSAARTGAQHF
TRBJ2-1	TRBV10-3	CATQGDGFYNEQFF
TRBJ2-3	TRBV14	CASSPRAGLADTQYF
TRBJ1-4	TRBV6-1	CAGLRQGDKKLFF
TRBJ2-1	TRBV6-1	CASSAQRDKPDNEQFF
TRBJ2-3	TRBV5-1	CASAPEGGRGDTQYF
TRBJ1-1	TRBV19	CASTDRGRTEAFF
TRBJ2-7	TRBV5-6	CASSFLGLAEYEQYF
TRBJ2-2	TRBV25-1	CASTPGQGWNTGELFF
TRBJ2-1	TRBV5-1	CASTRGGLSYNEQFF
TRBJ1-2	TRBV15	CATSGGSHRGYTF
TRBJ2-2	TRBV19	CASGKTEMNTGELFF
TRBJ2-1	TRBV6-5	CASYRDRAHEQFF
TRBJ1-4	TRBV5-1	CASSRTGGGQEKLFF
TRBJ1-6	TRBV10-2	CASSDADRSNSPLHF
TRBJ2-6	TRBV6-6	CASSYTSSGANVLTF
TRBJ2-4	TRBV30	CAWPVLIAEDKNIQYF
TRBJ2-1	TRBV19	CASSISFGSGGAKSSYNEQFF
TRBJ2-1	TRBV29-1	CSVEGEEAAAYNEQFF
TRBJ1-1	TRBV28	CASSLPDRNRAEAFF
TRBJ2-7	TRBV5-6	CASSSGSLSYEQYF
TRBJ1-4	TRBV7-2	CASSLLGGEKLFF
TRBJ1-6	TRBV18	CASSQGPNNSPLHF
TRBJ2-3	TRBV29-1	CSTRTFRGPDTQYF
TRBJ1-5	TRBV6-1	CASSGQGGQGQPQHF
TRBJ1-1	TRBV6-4	CASREQSRNTEAFF
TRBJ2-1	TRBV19	CASRGGGTGSYNEQFF
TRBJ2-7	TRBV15	CATSPPEQGYEQYF